A selection of T cell receptor beta chains follows, all from one sample in a study of neoadjuvant anti-PD-1 for oral cavity cancer. Repertoires were generated with immunoSEQ multiplex PCR, while TCRdb's copy carries only in-frame clones and drops some. Of about 9,600 clones listed, under 70% are singletons. This specimen was PBMCs, taken after nivolumab (anti-PD-1) treatment. The receptor source for this set is a person between 40 and 79 years old with oral cavity squamous cell carcinoma. The CDR3 runs from the conserved cysteine through the conserved F or W. D genes are given only for firm matches. Not every row has a clone size; where given, it reads once, few, many or a size class.

clone_size d_call j_call v_call cdr3_aa cdr3_nt
NA NA TRBJ2-1 TRBV13 CASSSMLTMPAASYNEQFF TGTGCCAGCAGCTCGATGTTGACTATGCCAGCGGCCTCCTACAATGAGCAGTTCTTC
NA NA TRBJ2-1 TRBV7-7 CASSLALGSPYNEQFF TGTGCCAGCAGCTTAGCTCTAGGATCGCCCTACAATGAGCAGTTCTTC
NA NA TRBJ1-5 TRBV6-5 CASSPRGRGNQPQHF TGTGCCAGCAGTCCCAGGGGTCGGGGCAATCAGCCCCAGCATTTT
NA NA TRBJ1-2 TRBV6-6 CASSWSEERKGGYTF TGTGCCAGCAGTTGGTCAGAAGAACGGAAAGGAGGCTACACCTTC
NA TRBD1 TRBJ2-5 TRBV29-1 CSALTGVETQYF TGCAGCGCCCTGACAGGGGTGGAGACCCAGTACTTC
NA TRBD1 TRBJ1-1 TRBV7-2 CASSLTRTGGTEAFF TGTGCCAGCAGCTTAACGAGGACAGGTGGGACTGAAGCTTTCTTT
NA NA TRBJ1-6 TRBV7-2 CASSTQPNSPLHF TGTGCCAGCAGCACGCAACCTAATTCACCCCTCCACTTT
few NA TRBJ1-2 TRBV18 CASSPTGRQYGYTF TGTGCCAGCTCGCCTACGGGACGCCAATATGGCTACACCTTC
NA NA TRBJ1-2 TRBV5-1 CASSLGVRRASEGNYGYTF TGCGCCAGCAGCTTGGGGGTGCGCAGGGCATCGGAGGGTAACTATGGCTACACCTTC
NA NA TRBJ2-5 TRBV7-2 CASSSRVSTLPWEETQYF TGTGCCAGCAGCTCCCGGGTCTCAACTTTGCCCTGGGAAGAGACCCAGTACTTC
NA NA TRBJ2-5 TRBV2 CASSGGWRETQYF TGTGCCAGCAGTGGGGGATGGAGGGAGACCCAGTACTTC
NA NA TRBJ2-1 TRBV27 CASSLMGGYNEQFF TGTGCCAGCAGTTTAATGGGGGGCTACAATGAGCAGTTCTTC
few NA TRBJ2-4 TRBV19 CARRGHSKNIQYF TGTGCCAGGAGGGGACACTCCAAAAACATTCAGTACTTC
NA TRBD2 TRBJ2-7 TRBV2 CASRGLAGESYEQYF TGTGCCAGCAGAGGACTAGCGGGAGAGTCCTACGAGCAGTACTTC
few NA TRBJ1-5 TRBV7-8 CASSLDGTNNQPQHF TGTGCCAGCAGCTTAGACGGGACAAATAATCAGCCCCAGCATTTT
NA NA TRBJ1-1 TRBV21-1 CASSKDGGWNRPNTEAFF TGTGCCAGCAGCAAAGACGGAGGGTGGAACAGACCGAACACTGAAGCTTTCTTT
few TRBD1 TRBJ1-2 TRBV28 CASSLTGNGYTF TGTGCCAGCAGTCTGACAGGGAATGGCTACACCTTC
NA TRBD2 TRBJ2-1 TRBV6-4 CASSDATSDYNEQFF TGTGCCAGCAGTGACGCGACTAGCGACTACAATGAGCAGTTCTTC
NA NA TRBJ2-2 TRBV9 CATGPPKSSMDTGELFF TGTGCCACCGGCCCCCCAAAGTCTTCTATGGACACCGGGGAGCTGTTTTTT
NA NA TRBJ1-1 TRBV21-1 CASSKARKGPEAKSNTEAFF TGTGCCAGCAGCAAAGCAAGGAAGGGTCCGGAGGCGAAGTCGAACACTGAAGCTTTCTTT
few NA TRBJ2-3 TRBV10-1 CASSEWGTGTDTQYF TGCGCCAGCAGTGAGTGGGGGACGGGCACAGATACGCAGTATTTT
NA NA TRBJ1-1 TRBV5-1 CASSLTSTNTEAFF TGCGCCAGCAGCTTGACGTCAACTAACACTGAAGCTTTCTTT
NA TRBD2 TRBJ2-7 TRBV27 CASSSPLAGGRYEQYF TGTGCCAGCAGTTCCCCCCTAGCGGGAGGTCGGTACGAGCAGTACTTC
NA NA TRBJ2-3 TRBV9 CASSVAVDTQYF TGTGCCAGCAGCGTAGCGGTAGATACGCAGTATTTT
NA NA TRBJ1-1 TRBV11-1 CASEGRENTEAFF TGTGCCAGCGAGGGACGCGAGAACACTGAAGCTTTCTTT